This T cell receptor (beta chain) was captured by sequencing in a study of blood T cell repertoires in COVID-19. In this sample, this clone turned up a few times. Clones were read by immunoSEQ multiplex PCR, and TCRdb kept only the in-frame ones, dropping some. In the table there are tens of thousands of clones, 76% of which are singletons. The germline V gene encodes CDR1 LNHDA and CDR2 SQIVND (reference sequence). Losses at the gene ends were 7 bases for V and 3 bases for J; bases not matched to a gene: 6. CDR3 size: 14 residues. Material for sequencing was peripheral blood. This TCR derives from a man in his fifties or sixties with COVID-19, enrolled during active disease. V usage is TRBV19 and J usage is TRBJ2-1; the match to TRBD2 covers 7 bases. The CDR3 protein is CASTEVAGYNEQFF. CDR3 nucleotides: TGTGCCAGTACGGAGGTAGCGGGCTACAATGAGCAGTTCTTC.